The text below deals with one T cell receptor (beta chain). The data are from a study of blood T cell repertoires in COVID-19. Study as a whole: Samples taken during acute and convalescent COVID-19 were collected in the United States, Italy and Spain. Sources were T cells, B-cell-depleted T cells, or PBMCs; the material itself was cDNA or gDNA.

In the original workflow: Amplifying reference gene primers gave estimates of nucleated cell counts. Libraries were prepared by immunoSEQ multiplex PCR; TCRdb keeps only in-frame clonotypes and omits some of them. Clonal size and the V and J genes are those of that table, whereas D and trimming came from the DNA. The sample includes some 400,000 clones, around 87% seen only once; the top ten take under 11%. Seattle researchers signed up patients amid active infection and tracked them longitudinally. The sequencing sample was made of peripheral blood. The source of this sequence is a woman aged 30 to 39 with COVID-19, enrolled during active disease.

CDR3 DNA sequence: TGTGCCATCAGTGAGTCGACAGCGGGAGGGGGAGACATTCAGTACTTC. Its protein is CAISESTAGGGDIQYF. The chain joins TRBV10-3 to TRBJ2-4; 10 nucleotides line up with TRBD2. CDR1 and CDR2 (germline): ENHRY, SYGVKD. Trimming removed 0 bases from V and 8 bases from J; junction bases left unmatched: 7. The CDR3 totals 16 residues.